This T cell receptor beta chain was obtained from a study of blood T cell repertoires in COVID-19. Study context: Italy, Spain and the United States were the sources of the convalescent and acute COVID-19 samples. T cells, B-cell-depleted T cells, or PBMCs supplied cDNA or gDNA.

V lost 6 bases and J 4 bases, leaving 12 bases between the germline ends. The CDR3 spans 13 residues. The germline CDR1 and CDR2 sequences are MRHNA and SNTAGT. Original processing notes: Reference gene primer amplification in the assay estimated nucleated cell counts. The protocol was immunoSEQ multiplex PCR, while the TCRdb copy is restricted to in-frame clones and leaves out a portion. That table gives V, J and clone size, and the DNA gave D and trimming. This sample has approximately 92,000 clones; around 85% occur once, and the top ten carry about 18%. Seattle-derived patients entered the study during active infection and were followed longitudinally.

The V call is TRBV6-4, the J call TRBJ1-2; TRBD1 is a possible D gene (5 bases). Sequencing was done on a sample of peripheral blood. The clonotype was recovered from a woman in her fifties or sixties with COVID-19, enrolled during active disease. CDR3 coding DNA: TGTGCCAGCAGCCCCTCCGGGGGCTATGGCTACACCTTC. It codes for CASSPSGGYGYTF.